The 31 T cell receptor beta chains below all came from one sample that was sequenced in a study of OX40 agonist ivuxolimab in advanced cancers. Profiling relied on immunoSEQ multiplex PCR, and the TCRdb table lists in-frame clones only, not all of them. Of fewer than 80,000 clones detected, about nine tenths appear once; the ten largest clones hold about 0.6%. The source was CD4+ or CD8+ T cells sorted from blood, collected in a trial of the OX40 agonist ivuxolimab. These receptor sequences come from an adult with an advanced solid tumor such as melanoma, head and neck, liver or kidney cancer.

This clone has just a few counts. Here the CDR3 reads CASSQEGQAYGYTF. DNA for the CDR3: TGCGCCAGCAGCCAAGAGGGACAGGCCTATGGCTACACCTTC. The chain uses TRBV4-1 and TRBJ1-2; 8 bases are shared with TRBD1. This CDR3 has 14 amino acids. From germline, CDR1 is MGHRA and CDR2 YSYEKL. The V gene end was trimmed by 0 bases and the J gene end by 4 bases; junction bases not matched to a gene: 1.

The V gene is TRBV10-3, the J gene TRBJ1-5, with D perhaps matching TRBD1 (5 bases). V was pared by 7 bases and J by 7 bases, with 14 bases between. The CDR3 is 13 residues long. The germline V gene has CDR1 ENHRY and CDR2 SYGVKD. This chain's CDR3 is CAITPGGEQPQHF. In DNA, the CDR3 is TGTGCCATCACCCCCGGAGGGGAACAGCCCCAGCATTTT.

The chain links TRBV5-1 to TRBJ2-6; D is possibly TRBD1 (6 bases). V was shortened by 7 bases and J by 5 bases, with 25 bases between the two germline ends. Germline CDR1 reads SGHRS; CDR2 reads YFSETQ. This CDR3 is built from 18 residues. CDR3 loop: CASSDRGQGTKRANVLTF. The DNA for the CDR3 is TGCGCCAGCTCCGACCGTGGGCAGGGGACCAAAAGGGCCAACGTCCTGACTTTC.

The chain joins TRBV6-1 to TRBJ1-4; no firm D call. From germline, CDR1 is MNHNS and CDR2 SASEGT. V was cut by 7 bases and J by 0 bases, with 9 bases left in between. The CDR3 sequence is 14 residues long. The CDR3 is CASTHVATNEKLFF. DNA for the CDR3: TGTGCCAGCACCCACGTTGCAACTAATGAAAAACTGTTTTTT.

The chain combines TRBV14 with TRBJ1-2; 10 bases agree with TRBD1. The CDR3 sequence is 15 residues long. V lost 4 bases, J lost 2 bases, and 4 bases stayed unmatched. Per germline, CDR1 SGHDN and CDR2 FVKESK. In DNA form, the CDR3 reads TGTGCCAGCAGCCGACGGACAGGGGGGAACTATGGCTACACCTTC. Its protein is CASSRRTGGNYGYTF.

V and J are TRBV27 and TRBJ1-1; D is unresolved. Germline V gene data show CDR1 as MNHEY and CDR2 as SMNVEV (reference sequence). Trimming stripped 1 base from V and 3 bases from J, with 9 bases between. The CDR3 length is 14 residues. Here the CDR3 DNA reads TGTGCCAGCAGTTTATATAGGCGAGACACTGAAGCTTTCTTT. This sequence encodes CASSLYRRDTEAFF.

This chain uses TRBV7-9 with TRBJ2-3; D tentatively fits TRBD1 or TRBD2 (7 bases each). Germline-derived CDR1 and CDR2 are SEHNR and FQNEAQ (reference sequence). The CDR3 spans 16 residues. Trimming shortened V by 4 bases and J by 2 bases, and 16 bases separated the two germline ends. CDR3 loop: CASSSGGTGVTDTQYF. Written as DNA, the CDR3 is TGTGCCAGCAGCTCGGGGGGTACAGGGGTCACAGATACGCAGTATTTT.

The chain couples TRBV6-6 to TRBJ2-3; D call uncertain. Germline V gene data show CDR1 as MNHNY and CDR2 as SVGAGI (reference sequence). V was shortened by 5 bases and J by 2 bases, with 14 bases between the two germline ends. The CDR3 totals 15 residues. The CDR3 reads CASSTISQDTDTQYF. CDR3 nucleotide sequence: TGTGCCAGCAGTACGATTAGCCAGGACACAGATACGCAGTATTTT.

The chain joins TRBV5-4 to TRBJ1-2, with D perhaps TRBD1 (5 bases). Trimming left V 0 bases short and J 5 bases short, with 11 bases between. This CDR3 is 14 amino acids long. Germline loops: CDR1 SGHNT, CDR2 YYREEE (reference sequence). The CDR3 loop reads CASSLEAGPYGYTF. CDR3 coding DNA: TGTGCCAGCAGCTTGGAAGCAGGGCCTTATGGCTACACCTTC.

The chain couples TRBV5-1 to TRBJ2-3, with D tentatively TRBD1 or TRBD2 (6 bases each). V was pared by 3 bases and J by 6 bases, with 11 bases between. The CDR3 has 13 amino acids. Germline V gives CDR1 SGHRS, CDR2 YFSETQ. The CDR3 bases are TGCGCCAGCAGCTCGGGGGCGTCGGATACGCAGTATTTT. Its protein product is CASSSGASDTQYF.

The chain is built from TRBV2 and TRBJ1-4; D is unclear. The CDR3 totals 14 residues. Germline V gene lookup returns CDR1 SNHLY and CDR2 FYNNEI. The V end lost 1 base, the J end lost 2 bases, and 5 bases lay between the germline ends. CDR3 bases: TGTGCCAGCAGTGAAGGCGGGACTAATGAAAAACTGTTTTTT. The encoded protein is CASSEGGTNEKLFF.

The rearrangement joins TRBV29-1 to TRBJ1-2; no reliable D call. Trimming removed 7 bases at V and 6 bases at J, with 15 bases between. The CDR3 sequence is 12 residues long. CDR1 SQVTM and CDR2 ANQGSEA come from the germline V gene. CDR3 DNA sequence: TGCAGCGGCCTTACGGTTGGCGATGGCTACACCTTC. Its protein is CSGLTVGDGYTF.

This clone was detected once. V and J are TRBV2 and TRBJ1-2, with D unresolved. The V gene lost 7 bases and the J gene lost 0 bases, with 6 bases spanning the gap. CDR1 and CDR2 from the germline V gene are SNHLY and FYNNEI. This CDR3 contains 12 residues. The CDR3: CASKRANYGYTF. CDR3 DNA sequence: TGTGCCAGCAAGAGAGCTAACTATGGCTACACCTTC.

This clone was observed once. The chain uses TRBV5-1 and TRBJ2-3; 9 bases align to TRBD2. V lost 9 bases, J lost 5 bases, and 10 bases stayed unmatched. The CDR3 is 14 residues long. The V gene's germline CDR1 is SGHRS and CDR2 YFSETQ. CDR3 amino acids: CATSRAGGRDTQYF. The CDR3, as DNA: TGCGCCACCAGTCGCGCGGGGGGGAGAGATACGCAGTATTTT.

This chain uses TRBV11-2 with TRBJ2-2; D gene ambiguous. V lost 5 bases to trimming and J lost 4 bases, with 8 bases between them. Looked up from germline, CDR1 is SGHAT and CDR2 is FQNNGV. This CDR3 region has 13 residues. DNA of the CDR3: TGTGCCAGCAGCCCCGACCCCACCGGGGAGCTGTTTTTT. Its translation: CASSPDPTGELFF.

This clone showed up just a few times. This chain connects TRBV21-1 to TRBJ1-2; no DNA check was done on the table's D call, TRBD1. TRBV21-1 is described as a pseudogene. This CDR3 region has 18 residues. As DNA, the CDR3 is TGTGCCAGCAGCAAGAACAGGGGGCTTAACCTAGCTAACTATGGCTACACCTTC. The encoded protein is CASSKNRGLNLANYGYTF.

The chain uses TRBV6-5 and TRBJ1-3, with D unclear. This CDR3 spans 11 amino acids. Germline V CDR1 and CDR2: MNHEY, SVGAGI. V lost 8 bases, J lost 4 bases, and 6 bases lay in between. CDR3 DNA: TGTGCCAGCGGCGCCGGAAACACCATATATTTT. This encodes CASGAGNTIYF.

V usage is TRBV19 and J usage is TRBJ1-2; TRBD1 aligns across 8 bases. V shed 6 bases and J 5 bases; nucleotides not matched to a gene: 23. In germline, CDR1 is LNHDA, CDR2 SQIVND (reference sequence). The length of the CDR3 is 19 residues. CDR3: CASSPILSGGRPGRYGYTF. The DNA of the CDR3 is TGTGCCAGTAGCCCGATCCTCTCAGGGGGCCGTCCGGGTAGATATGGCTACACCTTC.

The CDR3 region is CASSYGTAGEAFF. The CDR3, as DNA: TGTGCCAGCAGCTACGGGACAGCAGGTGAAGCTTTCTTT. The chain carries TRBV6-1 and TRBJ1-1, with 7 bases that match TRBD1. Germline V gene sequence: CDR1 MNHNS, CDR2 SASEGT. The junction had 8 bases not matched to a gene; V was cut back by 6 bases and J by 7 bases. This CDR3 spans 13 amino acids.

The V call is TRBV30, the J call TRBJ1-2; D gene unclear. Per the germline V gene, CDR1 is GTSNPN and CDR2 is SVGIG (reference sequence). V lost 8 bases and J 8 bases, leaving 21 bases between the germline ends. The CDR3 totals 13 residues. The DNA of the CDR3 is TGTGCCGCCCGGGGTGGATCGGTGGGGGGCTACACCTTC. It encodes CAARGGSVGGYTF.

The chain combines TRBV14 with TRBJ1-2, with D maybe TRBD1 (5 bases). Germline V CDR1 and CDR2: SGHDN, FVKESK. Trimming stripped 4 bases from V and 4 bases from J, with 16 bases between. The CDR3 sequence is 15 residues long. The CDR3 bases are TGTGCCAGCAGCCCGGCCGGGGGGGGGATCTATGGCTACACCTTC. It encodes CASSPAGGGIYGYTF.

The gene calls are TRBV14 and TRBJ2-3; D is unresolved. There are 16 residues in the CDR3. CDR1 and CDR2 (germline): SGHDN, FVKESK. Between the trimmed V and J ends, which lost 6 bases and 1 base, there was a span of 17 bases. CDR3: CASSSTVSSGTDTQYF. The CDR3, as DNA: TGTGCCAGCAGTTCAACAGTGTCCTCTGGCACAGATACGCAGTATTTT.

The J gene is TRBJ2-5, the V gene TRBV19; D is ambiguous. V lost 8 bases to trimming and J lost 1 base, with 8 bases between them. The germline V gene has CDR1 LNHDA and CDR2 SQIVND (reference sequence). The CDR3 length is 12 residues. In DNA form, the CDR3 reads TGTGCCAGTTCGCAGCGCCAAGAGACCCAGTACTTC. Translated: CASSQRQETQYF.

The J gene is TRBJ2-3, the V gene TRBV27; tentative D call: TRBD2 (5 bases). The V gene lost 4 bases and the J gene lost 0 bases, with 8 bases spanning the gap. This CDR3 comprises 14 residues. Looked up from germline, CDR1 is MNHEY and CDR2 is SMNVEV (reference sequence). In DNA form, the CDR3 reads TGTGCCAGCAGTTCTAAGCGGAGCACAGATACGCAGTATTTT. This sequence encodes CASSSKRSTDTQYF.

This clone was seen a single time. The chain uses TRBV19 and TRBJ2-6, with D unresolved. Germline loops: CDR1 LNHDA, CDR2 SQIVND (reference sequence). This CDR3 region has 15 residues. Trimming took 7 bases from V and 0 from J, leaving 10 bases between them. Here the CDR3 DNA reads TGTGCCAGTACCCCAAGTCACTCTGGGGCCAACGTCCTGACTTTC. The encoded protein is CASTPSHSGANVLTF.

V is TRBV18 and J is TRBJ1-5; no reliable D call. Germline CDR1 is KGHSH and CDR2 is LQKENI. V shed 6 bases and J shed 3 bases, with 12 bases lying between them. The CDR3 is 14 amino acids. The CDR3 region is CASSSGVDNQPQHF. In DNA, the CDR3 is TGTGCCAGCTCGTCGGGAGTTGACAATCAGCCCCAGCATTTT.

The chain uses TRBV18 and TRBJ2-1; D is unresolved. Trimming cost V 6 bases and J 5 bases, with 17 bases left between them. Looked up from germline, CDR1 is KGHSH and CDR2 is LQKENI. The CDR3 spans 15 residues. This CDR3 reads CASSPRTLFDNEQFF. The CDR3 nucleotides read TGTGCCAGCTCCCCCCGGACCCTCTTCGACAATGAGCAGTTCTTC.

This clone showed up just once. V gene TRBV27 combines with J gene TRBJ2-3; weak D call: TRBD2 (6 bases). This CDR3 is 15 amino acids long. Germline CDR1 MNHEY, CDR2 SMNVEV (reference sequence). Trimming took 3 bases from V and 4 from J, leaving 14 bases between them. DNA of the CDR3: TGTGCCAGCAGTTTCGAGGGTACGGGGGCAGATACGCAGTATTTT. The encoded protein is CASSFEGTGADTQYF.

The chain is built from TRBV20-1 and TRBJ1-2; D is unresolved. Germline CDR1 and CDR2: DFQATT and SNEGSKA (reference sequence). The CDR3 runs to 9 residues. V lost 5 bases to trimming and J lost 8 bases, with 6 bases between them. CDR3 nucleotides: TGCAGTGCTCCCCAGGGCTACACCTTC. Translation gives CSAPQGYTF.

In DNA, the CDR3 is TGTGCCAGTAGTATAGAGGCCCATCGGCCCTACGAGCAGTACTTC. Its translation is CASSIEAHRPYEQYF. The chain has TRBV19 and TRBJ2-7; no clear D gene. Germline CDR1 LNHDA, CDR2 SQIVND (reference sequence). CDR3 length: 15 residues. V was pared by 0 bases and J by 2 bases, with 11 bases between.

As DNA, the CDR3 is TGTGCCCTGAGCGGACCTGGCGGGACCGGGGAGCTGTTTTTT. It translates to CALSGPGGTGELFF. The chain recombines TRBV7-9 with TRBJ2-2; D may be TRBD2 (5 bases). Trimming took off 11 bases at V and 5 bases at J, with 18 bases between the two ends. Germline V gives CDR1 SEHNR, CDR2 FQNEAQ (reference sequence). The CDR3 is 14 residues long. The full variable domain, with the rest looked up from reference TRBV7-9 and TRBJ2-2, is DTGVSQNPRHKITKRGQNVTFRCDPISEHNRLYWYRQTLGQGPEFLTYFQNEAQLEKSRLLSDRFSAERPKGSFSTLEIQRTEQGDSAMYLCALSGPGGTGELFFGEGSRLTVL.